The rows below give T cell receptor beta chains drawn from one sample of a study of Ad26.COV2.S vaccination and SARS-CoV-2 variants. Method: immunoSEQ multiplex PCR; TCRdb's copy keeps in-frame clones and lacks some. This sample has about 370,000 clones, with 70% to 90% found just once. Sequenced here: peripheral blood, sampled in a trial of Ad26.COV2.S vaccine versus placebo. All receptors come from a person aged 18-60 years who received the Ad26.COV2.S COVID-19 vaccine or a placebo. CDR3s include the opening cysteine and the closing phenylalanine or tryptophan. A D gene is named only where the DNA matches it firmly. Expanded clones are given a class, and other clones once, few, many or no size at all.

J	D	length	size	V	DNA	CDR3
TRBJ2-3	TRBD2	16	-	TRBV5-1	TGCGCCAGCAGCTTGGCCGGACGACTAGCGGTAGATACGCAGTATTTT	CASSLAGRLAVDTQYF
TRBJ2-7	-	15	-	TRBV6-6	TGTGCCAGCAGTTACTCTCACAGCTCTACCTACGAGCAGTACTTC	CASSYSHSSTYEQYF
TRBJ2-3	TRBD2	17	-	TRBV4-3	TGCGCCAGCAGCCAACTACTAGCGGGGCCCTCCACAGATACGCAGTATTTT	CASSQLLAGPSTDTQYF
TRBJ1-2	-	15	-	TRBV27	TGTGCCAGCAGTTCCGAACAACAGGTTTACTATGGCTACACCTTC	CASSSEQQVYYGYTF
TRBJ2-6	-	14	-	TRBV2	TGTGCCAGCAGTGAACGGCTAGGGGCCAACGTCCTGACTTTC	CASSERLGANVLTF
TRBJ2-1	TRBD2	15	-	TRBV9	TGTGCCAGCAGCGTAGGGACTAGCGGGGGAAATGAGCAGTTCTTC	CASSVGTSGGNEQFF
TRBJ2-3	-	11	-	TRBV30	TGTGCCTGGAGGTCCGGAGATACGCAGTATTTT	CAWRSGDTQYF
TRBJ2-5	-	14	-	TRBV5-1	TGCGCCAGCAGCTTCGGACCCGAAGATGAGACCCAGTACTTC	CASSFGPEDETQYF
TRBJ2-3	TRBD2	14	-	TRBV7-2	TGTGCCAGCAGCTCCGTAGCGGGATCGGATACGCAGTATTTT	CASSSVAGSDTQYF
TRBJ2-2	TRBD1	16	once	TRBV28	TGTGCCAGCAGTTCCGACAGGGGTAGGGACACCGGGGAGCTGTTTTTT	CASSSDRGRDTGELFF
TRBJ1-3	-	15	once	TRBV9	TGTGCCAGCAGCGGATCCGGGAGCTCTGGAAACACCATATATTTT	CASSGSGSSGNTIYF
TRBJ1-3	-	16	-	TRBV19	TGTGCCAGTAGTATAGAGGCCAGCCGCTCTGGAAACACCATATATTTT	CASSIEASRSGNTIYF
TRBJ1-2	-	13	-	TRBV12-3/TRBV12-4	TGTGCCAGCAGTTTCTGGACATCGCTGGGCTACACCTTC	CASSFWTSLGYTF